This entry lists 14 T cell receptor beta chains sequenced from one sample in a study of control samples from healthy donors and cancer patients. Produced via immunoSEQ multiplex PCR; TCRdb's table is partial and in-frame only. Seen here are 85,000 to 100,000 clones, approximately 93% observed once, and the top ten hold about 7.3%. Sequencing was done on a sample of blood. These receptors were obtained from a young man in good health.

This chain connects TRBV2 to TRBJ2-1; the D gene is possibly TRBD1 (6 bases). V lost 2 bases and J 6 bases, leaving 11 bases between the germline ends. Per the germline V gene, CDR1 is SNHLY and CDR2 is FYNNEI. This CDR3 has 14 amino acids. CDR3 sequence (DNA): TGTGCCAGCAGTGAACAGGGGCGGGCCAATGAGCAGTTCTTC. It encodes CASSEQGRANEQFF.

The rearrangement links TRBV30 to TRBJ1-1, with TRBD1 matching 12 bases. CDR1 GTSNPN and CDR2 SVGIG come from the germline V gene (reference sequence). With V trimmed by 5 bases and J by 1 base, 2 bases remained unmatched. The CDR3 has 14 amino acids. CDR3 nucleotides: TGTGCCTGGGGGACAGGGGGCAAGAACACTGAAGCTTTCTTT. This sequence encodes CAWGTGGKNTEAFF.

The gene calls are TRBV19 and TRBJ2-1; no firm D call. V lost 8 bases and J 0 bases, leaving 11 bases between the germline ends. The CDR3 extends over 14 amino acids. CDR1 is LNHDA and CDR2 is SQIVND in the germline V gene (reference sequence). The CDR3 loop reads CASLSGSSYNEQFF. The CDR3 DNA reads TGTGCCAGTTTGTCGGGCAGCTCCTACAATGAGCAGTTCTTC. Full variable domain (remainder filled in from reference TRBV19 and TRBJ2-1): DGGITQSPKYLFRKEGQNVTLSCEQNLNHDAMYWYRQDPGQGLRLIYYSQIVNDFQKGDIAEGYSVSREKKESFPLTVTSAQKNPTAFYLCASLSGSSYNEQFFGPGTRLTVL.

This clone was seen more than once but under ten times. The genes are TRBV6-4 and TRBJ1-2, with 9 bases fitting TRBD1. The V gene's germline CDR1 is MRHNA and CDR2 SNTAGT. The CDR3 runs 13 residues. J was trimmed by 7 bases and V by 0 bases; bases with no gene match: 0. CDR3 DNA sequence: TGTGCCAGCAGTGACTCGGACAGGGGTGGCTACACCTTC. It codes for CASSDSDRGGYTF.

The chain couples TRBV7-2 to TRBJ1-2; 9 bases are a match to TRBD1. Germline trimming cut 2 bases from V and 1 base from J; bases unmatched to any gene: 5. Germline V lookup: CDR1 SGHTA, CDR2 FQGNSA. This CDR3 contains 16 residues. CDR3: CASSLKGTGINYGYTF. The CDR3 bases are TGTGCCAGCAGCTTAAAAGGGACAGGGATTAACTATGGCTACACCTTC. Based on the CDR3 plus reference TRBV7-2 and TRBJ1-2, the full variable domain is GAGVSQSPSNKVTEKGKDVELRCDPISGHTALYWYRQSLGQGLEFLIYFQGNSAPDKSGLPSDRFSAERTGGSVSTLTIQRTQQEDSAVYLCASSLKGTGINYGYTFGSGTRLTVV.

This chain joins TRBV30 and TRBJ1-5; D gene uncertain. CDR3 length: 14 residues. V was pared by 0 bases and J by 3 bases, with 9 bases between. CDR1 and CDR2 from the germline V gene are GTSNPN and SVGIG (reference sequence). CDR3 coding DNA: TGTGCCTGGAGTGTAATTCCGGACAATCAGCCCCAGCATTTT. It is translated as CAWSVIPDNQPQHF.

The J gene is TRBJ1-3, the V gene TRBV7-9; tentatively, D is TRBD1 (5 bases). CDR3 length equals 13 residues. Trimming left V 5 bases short and J 8 bases short, with 13 bases between. Germline CDR1 is SEHNR and CDR2 is FQNEAQ (reference sequence). The CDR3 loop is CASSPRGPDTIYF. The CDR3 DNA follows: TGTGCCAGCAGCCCCCGGGGCCCGGACACCATATATTTT. The full variable domain, with the rest looked up from reference TRBV7-9 and TRBJ1-3, is DTGVSQNPRHKITKRGQNVTFRCDPISEHNRLYWYRQTLGQGPEFLTYFQNEAQLEKSRLLSDRFSAERPKGSFSTLEIQRTEQGDSAMYLCASSPRGPDTIYFGEGSWLTVV.

The rearrangement uses TRBV13 and TRBJ1-2, with 9 bases fitting TRBD1. V shed 3 bases, J shed 7 bases, and the junction held 3 bases outside the gene matches. Looked up from germline, CDR1 is PRHDT and CDR2 is FYEKMQ (reference sequence). This CDR3 spans 13 amino acids. The CDR3 bases are TGTGCCAGCAGCTTGGACAGGGGAATTGGCTACACCTTC. This codes for CASSLDRGIGYTF.

V is TRBV5-5 and J is TRBJ1-6; tentative D call: TRBD1 (5 bases). The V and J ends lost 4 bases and 7 bases respectively, with 15 bases between them. The CDR3 is 15 residues long. Germline CDR1 reads SGHKS; CDR2 reads YYEKEE (reference sequence). CDR3 in DNA: TGTGCCAGCAGCAGATCAGGGTCACGCAATTCACCCCTCCACTTT. Translating it yields CASSRSGSRNSPLHF.

This chain connects TRBV7-9 to TRBJ2-7, with D possibly matching TRBD1 (6 bases). Germline V lookup: CDR1 SEHNR, CDR2 FQNEAQ (reference sequence). The CDR3 is made up of 17 amino acids. V lost 1 base, J lost 0 bases, and 16 bases lay in between. The CDR3 coding sequence is TGTGCCAGCAGCTTAGTATCGGGACACCCGAGCTCCTACGAGCAGTACTTC. This gives the protein CASSLVSGHPSSYEQYF.

V and J are TRBV6-1 and TRBJ1-3; D unclear. Germline CDR1 MNHNS, CDR2 SASEGT. CDR3 length: 15 residues. V was pared by 1 base and J by 6 bases, with 13 bases between. The CDR3 DNA reads as TGTGCCAGCAGTGAAGGCCTCAAGGATGCAAACACCATATATTTT. Translated: CASSEGLKDANTIYF.

This chain connects TRBV7-2 to TRBJ1-1; TRBD1 is a possible D gene (5 bases). This CDR3 contains 16 residues. CDR1 is SGHTA and CDR2 is FQGNSA in the germline V gene. V was cut by 3 bases and J by 3 bases, with 17 bases left in between. CDR3: CASSFPRGVRDTEAFF. DNA for the CDR3: TGTGCCAGCAGCTTTCCCCGGGGGGTAAGGGACACTGAAGCTTTCTTT.

J is TRBJ1-1 and V is TRBV21-1; the tabulated D call, TRBD1, remains unverified against the DNA. TRBV21-1 is reported as a pseudogene. This CDR3 contains 14 residues. The CDR3 region is CASRKGGAYTEAFF. The CDR3 DNA is TGTGCCAGCAGGAAAGGTGGGGCCTACACTGAAGCTTTCTTT.

This clone was picked up a small number of times. The chain employs TRBV30 and TRBJ2-1; weak D call: TRBD1 (6 bases). CDR3 size: 21 residues. The ends were cut back, 0 bases at V and 0 bases at J, with 27 bases in the middle. Germline V gene lookup returns CDR1 GTSNPN and CDR2 SVGIG (reference sequence). The DNA of the CDR3 is TGTGCCTGGAGTGTACGGGCGAGCGGACAGAAGACTCATAGCTCCTACAATGAGCAGTTCTTC. Translation: CAWSVRASGQKTHSSYNEQFF.